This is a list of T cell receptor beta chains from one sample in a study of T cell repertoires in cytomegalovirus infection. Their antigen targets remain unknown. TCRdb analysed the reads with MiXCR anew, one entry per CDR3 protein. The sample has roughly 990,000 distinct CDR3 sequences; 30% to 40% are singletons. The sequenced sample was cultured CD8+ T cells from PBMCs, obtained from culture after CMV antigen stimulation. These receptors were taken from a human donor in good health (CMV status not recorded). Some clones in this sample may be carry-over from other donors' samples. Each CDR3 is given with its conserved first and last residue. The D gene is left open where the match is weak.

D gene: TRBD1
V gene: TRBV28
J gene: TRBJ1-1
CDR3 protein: CASRNRGGSVTEAFF

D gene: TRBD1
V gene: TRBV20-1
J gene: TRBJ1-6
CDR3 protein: CSARNSGGESSYNSPLHF

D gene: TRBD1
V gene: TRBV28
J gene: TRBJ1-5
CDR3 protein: CASRSGTDSNQPQHF

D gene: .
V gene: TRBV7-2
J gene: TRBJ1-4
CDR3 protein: CASSLERAAEKLFF

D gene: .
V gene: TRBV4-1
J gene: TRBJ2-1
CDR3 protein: CASSPRRGSSYNEQFF

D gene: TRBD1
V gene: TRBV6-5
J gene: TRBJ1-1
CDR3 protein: CASRETGETEAFF

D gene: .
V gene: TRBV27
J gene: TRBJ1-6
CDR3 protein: CASSFLYSPLHF

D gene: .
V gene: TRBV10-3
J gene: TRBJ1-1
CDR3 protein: CAISEKRLGENTEAFF

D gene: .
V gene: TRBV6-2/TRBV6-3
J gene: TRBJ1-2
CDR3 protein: CASSEVANYGYTF

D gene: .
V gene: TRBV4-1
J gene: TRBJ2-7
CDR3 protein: CASSQDLLGTHEQYF

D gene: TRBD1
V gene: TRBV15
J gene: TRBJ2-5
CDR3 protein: CATSDSDRGLGETQYF

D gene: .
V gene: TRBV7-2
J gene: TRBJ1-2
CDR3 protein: CASSLELDRKNGYTF

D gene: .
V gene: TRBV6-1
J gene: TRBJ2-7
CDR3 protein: CASSEDGDYEQYF

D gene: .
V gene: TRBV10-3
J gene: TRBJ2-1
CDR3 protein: CAIVDSHNEQFF

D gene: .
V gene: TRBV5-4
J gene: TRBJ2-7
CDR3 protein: CASSLALTNEQYF

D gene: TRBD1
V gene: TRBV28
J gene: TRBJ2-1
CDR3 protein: CASSTRQGGNEQFF

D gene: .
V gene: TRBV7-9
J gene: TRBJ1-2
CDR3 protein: CASSQNPGDGYTF

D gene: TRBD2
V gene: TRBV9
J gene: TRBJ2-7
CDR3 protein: CASSVFAGGGTEQYF

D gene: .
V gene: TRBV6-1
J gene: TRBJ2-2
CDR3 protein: CASIPEGFTGELFF

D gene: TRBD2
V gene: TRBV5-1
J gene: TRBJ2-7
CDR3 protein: CASSLGTSGHEQYF

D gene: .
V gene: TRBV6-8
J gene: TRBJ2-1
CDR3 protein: CASSTGIEQFF

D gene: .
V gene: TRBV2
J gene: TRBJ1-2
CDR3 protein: CAIRRAPYGYTF

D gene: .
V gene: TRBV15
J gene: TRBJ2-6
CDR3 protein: CATSRDRGWANVLTF

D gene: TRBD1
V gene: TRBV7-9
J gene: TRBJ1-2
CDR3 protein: CASHADRANYGYTF

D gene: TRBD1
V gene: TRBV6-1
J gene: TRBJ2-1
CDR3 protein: CASSRDRVPNNEQFF

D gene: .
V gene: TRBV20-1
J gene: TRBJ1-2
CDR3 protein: CSARAPTLAYGYTF

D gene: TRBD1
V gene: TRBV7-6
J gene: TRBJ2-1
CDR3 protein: CASSLAGTAPYNEQFF

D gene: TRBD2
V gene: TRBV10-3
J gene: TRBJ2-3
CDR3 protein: CAISFDSGSSTDTQYF

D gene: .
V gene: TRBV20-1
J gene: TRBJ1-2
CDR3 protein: CSARSIDTPLANYGYTF

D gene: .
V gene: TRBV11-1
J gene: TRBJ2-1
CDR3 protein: CASSQRFTLKQFF

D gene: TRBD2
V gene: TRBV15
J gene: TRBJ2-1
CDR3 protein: CATSRDPWTSGGPSYNEQFF

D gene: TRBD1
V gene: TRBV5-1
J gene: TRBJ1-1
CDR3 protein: CASSFIPGQGTEAFF

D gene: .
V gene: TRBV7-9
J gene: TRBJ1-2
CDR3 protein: CASSRRGGYNNYGYTF

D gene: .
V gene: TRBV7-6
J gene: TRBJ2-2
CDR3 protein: CASTETGELFF

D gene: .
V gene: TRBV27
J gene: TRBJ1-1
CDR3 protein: CASNPGWGTEAFF

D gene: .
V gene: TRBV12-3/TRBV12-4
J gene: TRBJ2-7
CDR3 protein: CASSLTSYEQYF

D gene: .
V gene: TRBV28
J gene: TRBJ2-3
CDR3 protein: CASSLEDRDTQYF

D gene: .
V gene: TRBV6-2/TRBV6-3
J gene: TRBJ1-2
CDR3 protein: CASTKTPNYGYTF

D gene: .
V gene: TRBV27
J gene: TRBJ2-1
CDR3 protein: CASRLSGNFYNEQFF

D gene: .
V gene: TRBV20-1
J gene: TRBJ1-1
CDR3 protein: CSARAGFAEAFF

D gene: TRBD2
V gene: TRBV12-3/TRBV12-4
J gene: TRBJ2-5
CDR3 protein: CASNRGPRGGPETQYF